A single sample gave rise to the 5 T cell receptor beta chains below, sequenced in a study of blood T cell repertoires in COVID-19. Method: immunoSEQ multiplex PCR; TCRdb's copy keeps in-frame clones and lacks some. This sample has approximately 300,000 clones; around 84% occur once, and the top ten carry 10%. The specimen sequenced was PBMCs or T cells enriched from blood (not recorded which). Receptors were obtained from a woman aged 18-30 years who had recovered from COVID-19.

This clone was seen once. V is TRBV28 and J is TRBJ2-3, with 7 bases fitting TRBD1. V was clipped by 3 bases and J by 3 bases; unmatched bases: 15. There are 18 residues in the CDR3. Germline-derived CDR1 and CDR2 are MDHEN and SYDVKM. The CDR3, as DNA: TGTGCCAGCAGTTTCCCGGACAGGTCCGGGGTTAGGACAGATACGCAGTATTTT. It translates to CASSFPDRSGVRTDTQYF.

V gene TRBV3-1 (or the pseudogene TRBV3-2) combines with J gene TRBJ2-3; D remains ambiguous. This CDR3 has 14 amino acids. The V gene's germline CDR1 is LGHDT and CDR2 YNNKEL (reference sequence). V was clipped by 4 bases and J by 0 bases, with 8 bases between them. CDR3 region: CASSRPLSTDTQYF. In DNA, the CDR3 is TGTGCCAGCAGCCGGCCTTTGAGCACAGATACGCAGTATTTT.

The rearrangement links TRBV11-2 to TRBJ1-3, with 9 nucleotides matching TRBD1. Germline CDR1 and CDR2: SGHAT and FQNNGV. Trimming at V came to 4 bases and at J to 4 bases, leaving 8 bases not matched to a gene. The CDR3 runs to 16 residues. The CDR3 sequence is CASSSTGTGRGNTIYF. CDR3 bases: TGTGCCAGCAGCTCAACCGGGACAGGGCGAGGAAACACCATATATTTT.

V usage is TRBV5-5 and J usage is TRBJ2-5; the match to TRBD2 covers 8 bases. Germline V lookup: CDR1 SGHKS, CDR2 YYEKEE (reference sequence). This CDR3 contains 17 residues. Unmatched junction bases numbered 8, after V lost 0 bases and J lost 1 base. The CDR3 DNA follows: TGTGCCAGCAGCTTGGAACTAGCGGAGACCCTCCAAGAGACCCAGTACTTC. Its protein is CASSLELAETLQETQYF. The whole variable domain, filled in from reference TRBV5-5 and TRBJ2-5, reads DAGVTQSPTHLIKTRGQQVTLRCSPISGHKSVSWYQQVLGQGPQFIFQYYEKEERGRGNFPDRFSARQFPNYSSELNVNALLLGDSALYLCASSLELAETLQETQYFGPGTRLLVL.

Written as DNA, the CDR3 is TGCGCCAGCAGCTTGGGAGGGACTAACTATGGCTACACCTTC. Amino acids: CASSLGGTNYGYTF. The rearrangement joins TRBV5-1 to TRBJ1-2; D unresolved. V lost 0 bases and J lost 0, with 6 bases in between. Germline assignment: CDR1 SGHRS and CDR2 YFSETQ. This CDR3 contains 14 residues.